Below, one T cell receptor (beta chain) is given with its context. V trimming: 0 bases; J trimming: 3 bases; junction bases outside the gene matches: 2. The V gene's germline CDR1 is LGHNA and CDR2 YSLEER. The CDR3 loop spans 16 amino acids. The data were taken from a study of blood T cells in healthy people across ages. Through a sample-barcoded 5' primer and a J-beta primer mix, a second PCR was run for 7 to 11 cycles. A single record per CDR3 protein comes from TCRdb applying MiXCR to the 5' RACE reads. Of about 1.5 million distinct CDR3 sequences listed, roughly 43% were seen once; the top ten hold 4%.

The source of this sequence is a woman under 30 in good health. The chain links TRBV4-3 to TRBJ2-6; 7 bases are a match to TRBD1. The material sequenced was blood. The CDR3 sequence: CASSQDRQGGANVLTF. The CDR3 DNA is TGCGCCAGCAGCCAAGATCGACAGGGTGGGGCCAACGTCCTGACTTTC.